This TCR beta chain was documented in a study of shared clonotypes between healthy human individuals. Whole-study context: CD4 naive cells filled three plates per donor, CD4 memory three, CD8 naive two and CD8 memory one.

About 30,000 T cell genomes (roughly 190 ng DNA) went into each sorted-subset replicate. As originally analysed: With immunoSEQ giving junction-only sequences and no quality scores, filtering differed. The method was immunoSEQ multiplex PCR; TCRdb's version includes in-frame clones alone and lacks a portion of them. Clone size and V and J calls were adopted from that table, with D and trimming inferred from the DNA. Of under 1,100,000 clones listed, more than 75% are singletons. Material for sequencing was memory CD4+ T cells from PBMCs. Subset in this sample: CD45RA-negative fraction. The TCR comes from a man between 18 and 29 years old in good health. Some clones in this sample may be carry-over from other donors' samples.

DNA for the CDR3: TGTGCCAGCAGTCCTAATCGGGGGGATACGCAGTATTTT. It specifies CASSPNRGDTQYF. The rearrangement joins TRBV2 to TRBJ2-3, with a weak D call TRBD2 (6 bases). CDR1 SNHLY and CDR2 FYNNEI come from the germline V gene. The CDR3 consists of 13 residues. V was trimmed by 5 bases and J by 6 bases, leaving 12 bases between them. Variable domain in full (rest from reference TRBV2 and TRBJ2-3): EPEVTQTPSHQVTQMGQEVILRCVPISNHLYFYWYRQILGQKVEFLVSFYNNEISEKSEIFDDQFSVERPDGSNFTLKIRSTKLEDSAMYFCASSPNRGDTQYFGPGTRLTVL.